One sample yielded the 15 T cell receptor beta chains listed below, sequenced in a study of blood T cell repertoires in COVID-19 (TCRdb year 2020). Library preparation employed the immunoSEQ multiplex PCR assay. This immuneACCESS table, as held by TCRdb, lists in-frame sequences with V and J called but not all clones. Of the missing ones, under half trace to an unresolved V gene in checked studies; the others have no known cause. Here the sample has 350,000 or so clones; roughly 87% occur a single time. 1% of the sample comes from the top ten. The specimen sequenced was PBMCs or T cells enriched from blood (not recorded which). These receptors were collected from a woman in her twenties or thirties who had recovered from COVID-19.

This clone has a handful of counts. The J gene is TRBJ1-5, the V gene TRBV28; TRBD1 matches at 9 bases. The trim removed 7 bases at V and 7 bases at J, leaving 11 bases unmatched. The CDR3 is 15 amino acids. The germline V gene encodes CDR1 MDHEN and CDR2 SYDVKM. CDR3 amino acids: CASTSTGGGRQPQHF. CDR3 sequence (DNA): TGTGCCAGCACTAGCACAGGGGGCGGGAGACAGCCCCAGCATTTT.

The CDR3 here is CASSVGSSHSSGNTIYF. The CDR3 nucleotides read TGTGCCAGCAGCGTAGGGTCCAGTCACAGCTCTGGAAACACCATATATTTT. This sequence joins TRBV9 and TRBJ1-3; D not certain. Germline CDR1 SGDLS, CDR2 YYNGEE. The CDR3 length is 17 residues. V gave up 0 bases and J gave up 0 bases, with 13 bases separating them.

The chain employs TRBV15 and TRBJ2-7; 9 bases line up with TRBD1. With V trimmed by 3 bases and J by 1 base, 4 bases remained unmatched. CDR1 and CDR2 from the germline V gene are LNHNV and YYDKDF (reference sequence). There are 15 residues in the CDR3. The chain's CDR3 is CATSRGTGTSYEQYF. DNA for the CDR3: TGTGCCACCAGCAGGGGGACAGGGACATCCTACGAGCAGTACTTC.

The chain couples TRBV9 to TRBJ1-1; D is ambiguous. V dropped 0 bases and J dropped 11 bases, with 20 bases sitting between them. The CDR3 sequence is 15 residues long. The germline gives CDR1 SGDLS, CDR2 YYNGEE. The CDR3 bases are TGTGCCAGCAGCGTAGATAGCCAGTCTAGGCTTGGGGCTTTCTTT. Translating it yields CASSVDSQSRLGAFF.

The chain uses TRBV6-1 and TRBJ2-1; 10 nucleotides align to TRBD2. V was clipped by 0 bases and J by 12 bases; unmatched bases: 5. There are 14 residues in the CDR3. Germline CDR1 is MNHNS and CDR2 is SASEGT. The CDR3 loop reads CASSEAPTSGWQFF. CDR3 coding DNA: TGTGCCAGCAGTGAAGCCCCGACTAGCGGGTGGCAGTTCTTC.

The V gene is TRBV6-5, the J gene TRBJ2-2; a weak D match, TRBD2 (5 bases). CDR3 size: 14 residues. Deletions cut 6 bases from V and 4 bases from J, with 12 bases between. CDR1 and CDR2 from the germline V gene are MNHEY and SVGAGI. CDR3 in DNA: TGTGCCAGCAGATTCGGGGTCGCCACCGGGGAGCTGTTTTTT. Translated, it gives CASRFGVATGELFF.

The chain uses TRBV27 and TRBJ2-3, with 8 bases that match TRBD2. CDR1 and CDR2 (germline): MNHEY, SMNVEV (reference sequence). The CDR3 totals 18 residues. V shed 10 bases, J shed 4 bases, and the junction held 22 bases outside the gene matches. CDR3 loop: CATQTPGGGPSGADTQYF. In DNA, the CDR3 is TGTGCCACGCAAACCCCCGGCGGGGGGCCATCTGGCGCAGATACGCAGTATTTT.

The V gene is TRBV24-1, the J gene TRBJ2-5; TRBD1 aligns across 7 bases. Germline CDR1 and CDR2: KGHDR and SFDVKD. J was trimmed by 5 bases and V by 5 bases; bases with no gene match: 10. The CDR3 runs 15 residues. The CDR3 DNA follows: TGTGCCACCAGTGTGAGTAGGGGGCCAGGGGAGACCCAGTACTTC. Translation gives CATSVSRGPGETQYF.

This clone was seen just once. The chain has TRBV7-9 and TRBJ2-7; 7 bases align to TRBD2. Trimming removed 5 bases from V and 2 bases from J; junction bases left unmatched: 12. This CDR3 contains 16 residues. Germline lookup yields CDR1 SEHNR and CDR2 FQNEAQ (reference sequence). In DNA form, the CDR3 reads TGTGCCAGCAGCCCCCAAAGGCCCAGCGGGGCCTACGAGCAGTACTTC. Translation gives CASSPQRPSGAYEQYF.

This chain links TRBV7-2 with TRBJ2-1; 11 nucleotides line up with TRBD1. This CDR3 spans 16 amino acids. V lost 5 bases to trimming and J lost 3 bases; unmatched junction nucleotides: 6. Germline-derived CDR1 and CDR2 are SGHTA and FQGNSA. CDR3 DNA: TGTGCCAGCAGCGTAGTAGGGACAGGGGGCTACAATGAGCAGTTCTTC. This encodes CASSVVGTGGYNEQFF.

The chain joins TRBV7-9 to TRBJ1-2; possible D gene TRBD1, 6 bases. The germline V gene encodes CDR1 SEHNR and CDR2 FQNEAQ (reference sequence). Trimming removed 5 bases at V and 4 bases at J, with 14 bases between. The CDR3 has 14 amino acids. The CDR3: CASSTPTGTYGYTF. In DNA form, the CDR3 reads TGTGCCAGCAGCACTCCGACAGGAACCTATGGCTACACCTTC.

This chain links TRBV6-5 with TRBJ2-4; 12 positions match TRBD2. The germline V gene has CDR1 MNHEY and CDR2 SVGAGI. V dropped 4 bases and J dropped 7; count of bases not matched to a gene: 8. The CDR3 is 16 amino acids. The CDR3 nucleotides read TGTGCCAGCAGTTCCCTAGCGGGGGGGTTGGAGAACATTCAGTACTTC. Protein: CASSSLAGGLENIQYF.

In the case of this clone: The sample contains more than one DNA sequence encoding this CDR3. The chain joins TRBV5-1 to TRBJ1-2; 7 bases align to TRBD1. V dropped 0 bases and J dropped 3; count of bases not matched to a gene: 2. Looked up from germline, CDR1 is SGHRS and CDR2 is YFSETQ. The CDR3 consists of 14 residues. Here the CDR3 DNA reads TGCGCCAGCAGCTTGGGACAGGGCGACTATGGCTACACCTTC. Translated: CASSLGQGDYGYTF.

The rearrangement uses TRBV5-1 and TRBJ1-2; 7 bases are a match to TRBD1. Losses at the gene ends were 4 bases for V and 1 base for J; bases not matched to a gene: 7. CDR3 length: 15 residues. CDR1 is SGHRS, CDR2 YFSETQ, per germline. CDR3 in DNA: TGCGCCAGCAGCCCGGGGACAGAGGGTAACTATGGCTACACCTTC. Encoded protein: CASSPGTEGNYGYTF. Full variable domain (outside the CDR3, taken from reference TRBV5-1 and TRBJ1-2): KAGVTQTPRYLIKTRGQQVTLSCSPISGHRSVSWYQQTPGQGLQFLFEYFSETQRNKGNFPGRFSGRQFSNSRSEMNVSTLELGDSALYLCASSPGTEGNYGYTFGSGTRLTVV.

The chain carries TRBV7-2 and TRBJ2-2, with D hard to call. CDR1 and CDR2 (germline): SGHTA, FQGNSA. Trimming pared 5 bases from V and 2 bases from J, leaving 12 bases between. The CDR3 runs 15 residues. The CDR3 region is CASSTTRVNTGELFF. In DNA form, the CDR3 reads TGTGCCAGCAGCACTACACGGGTTAACACCGGGGAGCTGTTTTTT.